This TCR beta chain was sequenced in a study of sequential checkpoint blockade in melanoma. Data came from immunoSEQ multiplex PCR; TCRdb stores just in-frame clones and leaves some out. Among about 27,000 clones listed, roughly 76% were seen once. V gave up 5 bases and J gave up 3 bases; unmatched junction bases: 4. In germline, CDR1 is SGHVS, CDR2 FQNEAQ. The CDR3 totals 13 residues. Sample treatment: randomized to nivolumab then ipilimumab (arm A) or the reverse (arm B). The input for sequencing was CD8+ T cells sorted from blood (inferred from file names), taken from a patient given nivolumab and ipilimumab in sequence. This rearrangement joins TRBV7-8 to TRBJ2-7, with TRBD1 matching over 7 bases. The receptor's source is a human donor with melanoma. The CDR3 protein is CASSLRTGYEQYF. CDR3 bases: TGTGCCAGCAGCCTACGGACAGGCTACGAGCAGTACTTC.